This T cell receptor beta chain derives from a study of blood T cell repertoires in COVID-19. Across the whole study: There were acute and convalescent COVID-19 samples, and they came from the United States, Italy and Spain. Sources were T cells, B-cell-depleted T cells, or PBMCs; the material itself was cDNA or gDNA.

Germline V gene data show CDR1 as SNHLY and CDR2 as FYNNEI. This CDR3 has 14 residues. V was pared by 7 bases and J by 8 bases, with 15 bases between. Methods used by the authors: How many nucleated cells were present was estimated from reference gene primer amplification. Libraries were prepared by immunoSEQ multiplex PCR; TCRdb keeps only in-frame clonotypes and omits some of them. V, J and clone size reflect that table, while D and trimming were determined from the DNA. Of roughly 100,000 clones in the sample, roughly nine tenths were seen once. The chain has TRBV2 and TRBJ1-6; TRBD1 is a possible D gene (5 bases). The TCR comes from a middle-aged man with acute or convalescent COVID-19. The sequencing sample was made of peripheral blood. CDR3 sequence: CASTVGGFYSPLHF. CDR3 nucleotide sequence: TGTGCCAGCACCGTGGGGGGATTCTATTCACCCCTCCACTTT.